The present T cell receptor beta chain was sequenced within a study of blood T cell repertoires in COVID-19. V dropped 4 bases and J dropped 5 bases, with 15 bases sitting between them. The CDR3 spans 14 residues. Germline assignment: CDR1 SEHNR and CDR2 FQNEAQ (reference sequence). Participant age was roughly 18 to 90 years, and participants resided in approximately 25 US areas. Either two negative PCRs, clearance, or symptom resolution qualified Cohort 3 donors as recovered. Per the authors' pipeline: Reference gene primer amplification yielded estimated nucleated cell counts. Repertoires were generated with immunoSEQ multiplex PCR, while TCRdb's copy carries only in-frame clones and drops some. That table furnishes V, J and clone size, whereas the DNA furnished D and trimming. This table has a few hundred thousand clones, 80% to 90% appearing once.

The sequencing sample was made of PBMCs or T cells enriched from blood (not recorded which). The sequence was obtained from a man in his thirties or forties who had recovered from COVID-19. The rearrangement uses TRBV7-9 and TRBJ2-7; D not certain. The CDR3 DNA reads as TGTGCCAGCAGCTCAACGCACGACATACACGAGCAGTACTTC. It specifies CASSSTHDIHEQYF.